This TCR beta chain is from a study of Graves' ophthalmopathy and Graves' hyperthyroidism. Amplified material comprised TCR beta CDR3 regions derived from RNA transcripts. First-round RT-PCR employed HTBI primers, with a second-round multiplex PCR after it. TCRdb fed the multiplex PCR reads into MiXCR, producing one record per CDR3 protein. Of over a million distinct CDR3 sequences in the sample, 35% to 40% were seen once. V was clipped by 5 bases and J by 0 bases, with 11 bases between them. The CDR3 spans 15 residues. From germline, CDR1 is SGHRS and CDR2 YFSETQ. This clonotype was counted once. The sequence came from an adult man with Graves' hyperthyroidism. J is TRBJ2-2 and V is TRBV5-1, with D unresolved. Material for sequencing was peripheral blood or thyroid tissue (not recorded which). CDR3 in amino acids: CASRILGPNTGELFF. Here the CDR3 DNA reads TGCGCCAGCAGAATTTTGGGTCCGAACACCGGGGAGCTGTTTTTT.